This T cell receptor beta chain was profiled in a study of T cell responses to AZD1222 COVID-19 vaccine. This clone has a single count. TCRdb's copy holds only in-frame clones and misses some; the assay was immunoSEQ multiplex PCR. The table includes 100,000 to 150,000 clones, around 89% detected once. The CDR3 runs to 13 residues. CDR1 and CDR2 from the germline V gene are MNHEY and SVGAGI. V was cut by 7 bases and J by 0 bases, with 9 bases left in between. Sequencing used peripheral blood, obtained 28 days after the second AZD1222 dose. The receptor comes from an adult who received the AZD1222 COVID-19 vaccine. The chain employs TRBV6-5 and TRBJ2-5; a weak D match, TRBD1 (5 bases). The CDR3 reads CASKDSNQETQYF. The CDR3 coding sequence is TGTGCCAGCAAAGACAGTAACCAAGAGACCCAGTACTTC.